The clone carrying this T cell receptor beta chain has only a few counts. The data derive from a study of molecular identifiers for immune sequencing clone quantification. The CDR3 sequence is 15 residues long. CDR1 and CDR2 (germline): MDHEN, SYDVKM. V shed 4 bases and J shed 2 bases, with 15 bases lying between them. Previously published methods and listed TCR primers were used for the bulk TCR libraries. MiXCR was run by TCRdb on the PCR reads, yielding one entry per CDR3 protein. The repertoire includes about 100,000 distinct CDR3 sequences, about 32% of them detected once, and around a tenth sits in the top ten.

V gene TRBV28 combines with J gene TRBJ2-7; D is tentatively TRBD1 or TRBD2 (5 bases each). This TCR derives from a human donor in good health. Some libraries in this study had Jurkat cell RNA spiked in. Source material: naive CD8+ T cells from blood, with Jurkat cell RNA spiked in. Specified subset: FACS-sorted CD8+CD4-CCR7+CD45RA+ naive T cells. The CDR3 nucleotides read TGTGCCAGCAGTTCTACCCAGGGACCGACCTACGAGCAGTACTTC. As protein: CASSSTQGPTYEQYF.